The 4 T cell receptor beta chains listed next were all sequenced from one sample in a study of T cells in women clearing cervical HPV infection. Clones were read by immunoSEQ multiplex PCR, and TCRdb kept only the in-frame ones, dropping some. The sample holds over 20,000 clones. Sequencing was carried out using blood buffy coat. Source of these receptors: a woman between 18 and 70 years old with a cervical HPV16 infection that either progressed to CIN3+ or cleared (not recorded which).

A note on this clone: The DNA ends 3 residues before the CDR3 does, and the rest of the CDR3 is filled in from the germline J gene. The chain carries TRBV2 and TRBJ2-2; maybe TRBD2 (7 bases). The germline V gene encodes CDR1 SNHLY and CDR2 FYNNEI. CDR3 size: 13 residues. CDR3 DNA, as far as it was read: TGTGCCAGCAGTGAGGGGGGGGCTTCACCG. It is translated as CASSEGGASP. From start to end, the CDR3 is CASSEGGASPLFF.

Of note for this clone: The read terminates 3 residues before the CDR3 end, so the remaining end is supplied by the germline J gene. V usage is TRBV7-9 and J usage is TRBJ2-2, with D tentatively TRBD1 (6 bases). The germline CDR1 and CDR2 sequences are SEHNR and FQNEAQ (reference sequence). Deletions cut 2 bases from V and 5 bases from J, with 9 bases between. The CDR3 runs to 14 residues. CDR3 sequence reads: CASSLWQGTGELFF. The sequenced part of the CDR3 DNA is TGTGCCAGCAGCTTATGGCAGGGGACCGGGGAG.

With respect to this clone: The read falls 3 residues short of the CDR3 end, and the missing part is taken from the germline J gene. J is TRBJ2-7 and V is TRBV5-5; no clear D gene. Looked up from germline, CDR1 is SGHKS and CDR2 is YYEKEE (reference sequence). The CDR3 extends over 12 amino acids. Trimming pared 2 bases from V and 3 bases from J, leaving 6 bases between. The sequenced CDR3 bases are TGTGCCAGCAGCTTCAGGTACTACGAG. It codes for CASSFRYYE. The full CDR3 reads CASSFRYYEQYF.

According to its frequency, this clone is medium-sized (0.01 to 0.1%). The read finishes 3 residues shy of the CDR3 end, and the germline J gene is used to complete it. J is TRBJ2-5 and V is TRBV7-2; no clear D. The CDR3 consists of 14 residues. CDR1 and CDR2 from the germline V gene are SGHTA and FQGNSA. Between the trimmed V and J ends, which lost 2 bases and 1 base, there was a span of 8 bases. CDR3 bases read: TGTGCCAGCAGCTTATCCCCGTCCCAAGAGACC. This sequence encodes CASSLSPSQET. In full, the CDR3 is CASSLSPSQETQYF.